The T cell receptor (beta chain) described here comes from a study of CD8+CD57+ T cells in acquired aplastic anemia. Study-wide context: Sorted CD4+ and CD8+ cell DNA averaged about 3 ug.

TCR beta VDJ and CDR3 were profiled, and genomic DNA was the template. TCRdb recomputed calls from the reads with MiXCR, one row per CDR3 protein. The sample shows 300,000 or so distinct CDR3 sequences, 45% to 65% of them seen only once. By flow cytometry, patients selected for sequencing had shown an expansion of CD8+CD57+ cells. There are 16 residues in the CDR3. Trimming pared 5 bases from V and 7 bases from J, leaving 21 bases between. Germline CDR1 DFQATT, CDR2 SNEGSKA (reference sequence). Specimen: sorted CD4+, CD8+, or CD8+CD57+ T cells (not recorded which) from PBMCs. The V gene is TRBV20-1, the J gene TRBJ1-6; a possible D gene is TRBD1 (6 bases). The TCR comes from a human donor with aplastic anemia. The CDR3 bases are TGCAGTGCTCCCGGCAGGGGCCCCCACGACAATTCACCCCTCCACTTT. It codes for CSAPGRGPHDNSPLHF.